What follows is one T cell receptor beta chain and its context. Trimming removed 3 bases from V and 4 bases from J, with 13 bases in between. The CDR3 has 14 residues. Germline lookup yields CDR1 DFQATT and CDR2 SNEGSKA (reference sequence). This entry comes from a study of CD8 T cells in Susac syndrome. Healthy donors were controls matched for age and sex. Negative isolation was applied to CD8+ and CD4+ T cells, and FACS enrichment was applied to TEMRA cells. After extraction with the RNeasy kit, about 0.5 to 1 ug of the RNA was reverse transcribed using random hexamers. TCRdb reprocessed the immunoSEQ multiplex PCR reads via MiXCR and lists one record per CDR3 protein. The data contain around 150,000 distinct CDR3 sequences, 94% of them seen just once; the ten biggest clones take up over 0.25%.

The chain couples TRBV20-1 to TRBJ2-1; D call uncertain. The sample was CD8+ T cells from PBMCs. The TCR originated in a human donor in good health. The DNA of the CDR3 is TGCAGTGCTAGTCCCTCAGCTTCTTACAATGAGCAGTTCTTC. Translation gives CSASPSASYNEQFF.